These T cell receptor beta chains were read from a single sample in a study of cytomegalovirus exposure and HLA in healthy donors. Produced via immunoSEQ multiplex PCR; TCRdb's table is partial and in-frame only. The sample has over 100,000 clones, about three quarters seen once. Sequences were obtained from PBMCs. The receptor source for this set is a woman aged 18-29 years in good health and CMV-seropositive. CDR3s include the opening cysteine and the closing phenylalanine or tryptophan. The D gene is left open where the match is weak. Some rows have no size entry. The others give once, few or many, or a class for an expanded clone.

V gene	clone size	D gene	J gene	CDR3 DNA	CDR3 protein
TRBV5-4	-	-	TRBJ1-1	TGTGCCAGCAGCTTGTATGGCGGAGATGAAGCTTTCTTT	CASSLYGGDEAFF
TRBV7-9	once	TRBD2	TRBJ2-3	TGTGCCAGCAGCTCCCCCCTAGCGGGGACAGATACGCAGTATTTT	CASSSPLAGTDTQYF
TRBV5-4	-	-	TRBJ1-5	TGTGCCAGCAGCTTGTGCAGGGGCGGGCAGCCCCAGCATTTT	CASSLCRGGQPQHF
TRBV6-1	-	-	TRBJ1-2	TGTGCCAGCAGTGAAACACACTATGGCTACACCTTC	CASSETHYGYTF
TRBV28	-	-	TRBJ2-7	TGTGCCAGCAGTTTGAAGTTCGGGACTCATCCCTCCTACGAGCAGTACTTC	CASSLKFGTHPSYEQYF
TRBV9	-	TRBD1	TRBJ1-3	TGTGCCAGCAGCTCAGACAGGGCCGCTGGAAACACCATATATTTT	CASSSDRAAGNTIYF
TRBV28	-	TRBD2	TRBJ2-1	TGTGCCAGCAGTTTTTTCTCGGCGGGAGGAGTAGGTGAGCAGTTCTTC	CASSFFSAGGVGEQFF
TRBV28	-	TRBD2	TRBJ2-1	TGTGCCAGCAGTTGGAGGTTAGCGGGAGCCAGGGTCAATGAGCAGTTCTTC	CASSWRLAGARVNEQFF
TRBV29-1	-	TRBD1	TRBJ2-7	TGCAGCGTTGAAACTCCGGGACAGCGAAACGAGCAGTACTTC	CSVETPGQRNEQYF
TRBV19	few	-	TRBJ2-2	TGTGCCAGTACCCCTTTGGGGAGACTGAACACCGGGGAGCTGTTTTTT	CASTPLGRLNTGELFF
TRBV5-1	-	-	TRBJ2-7	TGCGCCAGCAGCTCGGACACAAATTCGCCCTACGAGCAGTACTTC	CASSSDTNSPYEQYF
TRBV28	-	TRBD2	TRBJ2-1	TGTGCCAGCAGTCTCCTCCTTAGCGGGAGTTCGTTCTTC	CASSLLLSGSSFF
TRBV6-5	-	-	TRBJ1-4	TGTGCCAGCAGCCCGGGCAGGGCGTTCGAAAAACTGTTTTTT	CASSPGRAFEKLFF
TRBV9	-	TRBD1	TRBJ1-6	TGTGCCAGCAGCGTCGATCCTCAGGGGGCAAATTCACCCCTCCACTTT	CASSVDPQGANSPLHF
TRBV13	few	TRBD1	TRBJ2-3	TGTGCCAGCAGTCCTGACAGGGCCCCAAATACGCAGTATTTT	CASSPDRAPNTQYF
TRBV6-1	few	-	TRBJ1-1	TGTGCCAGCACCCCGAGACAGGCGAACACTGAAGCTTTCTTT	CASTPRQANTEAFF
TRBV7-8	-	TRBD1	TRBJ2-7	TGTGCCAGCAGCGCCTCCCCCGGGACAGAATACGAGCAGTACTTC	CASSASPGTEYEQYF
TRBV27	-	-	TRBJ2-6	TGTGCCAGCAACTTAGTCGCTGGGGCCAACGTCCTGACTTTC	CASNLVAGANVLTF
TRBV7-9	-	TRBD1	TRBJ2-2	TGTGCCAGCAGGGGACAGGGTATCAGCGGGGAGCTGTTTTTT	CASRGQGISGELFF
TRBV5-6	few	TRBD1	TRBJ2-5	TGTGCCAGCAGCCTAGGGACAGGGGGAGCGGAGACCCAGTACTTC	CASSLGTGGAETQYF
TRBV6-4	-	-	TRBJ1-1	TGTGCCAGCAGTGACGGGGGGGAAGCTTTCTTT	CASSDGGEAFF
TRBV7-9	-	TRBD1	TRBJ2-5	TGTGCCAGCAGCTTACCGACAGGGGGCACGGAGACCCAGTACTTC	CASSLPTGGTETQYF
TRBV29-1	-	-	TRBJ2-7	TGCAGCGTTGGAGGAGGGTACGAGCAGTACTTC	CSVGGGYEQYF
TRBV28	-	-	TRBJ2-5	TGTGCCAGCAGTTCCATTCCGATTAGCGGAAACCAAGAGACCCAGTACTTC	CASSSIPISGNQETQYF
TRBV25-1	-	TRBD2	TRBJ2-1	TGTGCCAGCAGTGAAACCGGGACTAGCGGGAGATTTTTTAATGAGCAGTTCTTC	CASSETGTSGRFFNEQFF